The 15 T cell receptor beta chains below all came from one sample that was sequenced in a study of T-cell reconstitution after alpha-beta-depleted transplantation in children (TCRdb year 2016). The library was obtained by PCR. For sequencing, an Illumina HiSeq 2500 was employed. TCR library preparation used molecular barcoding, with unique molecular identifiers applied to normalize quantification of the TCRbeta repertoire. TCRdb reprocessed the public reads (quality trimming at Q25 with fastp, clone calling with MiXCR) and kept in-frame beta chains. A single entry per CDR3 protein holds the most common genes and DNA from its merged rows. Here the sample has around 580,000 distinct CDR3 sequences; roughly a quarter occur a single time. The top ten hold around 36% of the sample. Explained via the paper, the treatment or condition label denotes: allogeneic hematopoietic cell transplantation with graft depleted of TCRalphabeta T cells and CD19 B cells.

The source was PBMCs, collected before TCRalphabeta/CD19-depleted stem cell transplant. The receptors originated from a boy under two years old with Wiskott-Aldrich syndrome, due to receive a stem cell transplant.

The chain is built from TRBV7-2 and TRBJ2-7; tentatively, D is TRBD2 (6 bases). V shed 5 bases and J shed 7 bases, with 21 bases lying between them. The CDR3 covers 15 residues. CDR1 and CDR2 (germline): SGHTA, FQGNSA. The CDR3 protein is CASSMGLLARGEQYF. In DNA form, the CDR3 reads TGTGCCAGCAGCATGGGACTTCTGGCACGGGGGGAGCAGTACTTC.

The CDR3: CASGHPTGELFF. CDR3 DNA sequence: TGTGCCAGCGGACACCCCACCGGGGAGCTGTTTTTT. The gene calls are TRBV7-3 and TRBJ2-2, with D perhaps TRBD1 (5 bases). Germline lookup yields CDR1 SGHTA and CDR2 FQGTGA. Between the trimmed V and J ends, which lost 8 bases and 4 bases, there was a span of 8 bases. The CDR3 is made up of 12 amino acids.

This chain links TRBV5-1 with TRBJ2-7; 9 bases match TRBD2. Germline values: CDR1 SGHRS, CDR2 YFSETQ. This CDR3 region has 17 residues. With V trimmed by 3 bases and J by 5 bases, 15 bases remained unmatched. The CDR3 DNA is TGCGCCAGCAGCTCGATGAGGAGCGGGAGGACGTTCCACGAGCAGTACTTC. It specifies CASSSMRSGRTFHEQYF.

V is TRBV5-1 and J is TRBJ2-5; unclear D gene. Trimming removed 3 bases at V and 0 bases at J, with 12 bases between. The CDR3 covers 15 residues. The germline V gene has CDR1 SGHRS and CDR2 YFSETQ. The CDR3 loop is CASSSRSGDQETQYF. The CDR3 DNA reads as TGCGCCAGCAGCTCCCGAAGTGGGGACCAAGAGACCCAGTACTTC.

V is TRBV29-1 and J is TRBJ2-3, with no clear D. Germline assignment: CDR1 SQVTM and CDR2 ANQGSEA. This CDR3 comprises 12 residues. The V end was cut by 5 bases, the J end by 0 bases, with 6 bases between. The CDR3 DNA follows: TGCAGCGTTCTGACCAGCACAGATACGCAGTATTTT. Its protein is CSVLTSTDTQYF.

The CDR3 is CATSGLGLASPGTDTQYF. The DNA of the CDR3 is TGTGCCACCAGTGGCCTGGGGCTAGCCTCCCCAGGCACAGATACGCAGTATTTT. V gene TRBV24-1 combines with J gene TRBJ2-3, with D perhaps assigned TRBD1 or TRBD2 (5 bases each). Trimming cost V 5 bases and J 1 base, with 21 bases left between them. The CDR3 extends over 18 amino acids. CDR1 is KGHDR, CDR2 SFDVKD, per germline.

This clonotype was counted only a few times. V gene TRBV27 combines with J gene TRBJ2-7, with D tentatively TRBD1 or TRBD2 (7 bases each). This CDR3 has 14 amino acids. V was trimmed by 5 bases and J by 6 bases, leaving 17 bases between them. Germline V lookup: CDR1 MNHEY, CDR2 SMNVEV (reference sequence). The CDR3 spells CASSPLTGRAEQYF. DNA of the CDR3: TGTGCCAGCAGTCCTCTGACAGGGAGGGCCGAGCAGTACTTC.

This clonotype came up a few times. Written as DNA, the CDR3 is TGTGCCAGCACCAGGGACAGGCTCGGAACTGAAGCTTTCTTT. This encodes CASTRDRLGTEAFF. The V gene is TRBV6-1, the J gene TRBJ1-1; 8 positions match TRBD1. This CDR3 is 14 amino acids long. The germline V gene has CDR1 MNHNS and CDR2 SASEGT. V lost 7 bases and J lost 5; bases outside the gene matches: 9.

This clonotype has a handful of counts. This sequence joins TRBV27 and TRBJ2-2, with 11 bases fitting TRBD2. V lost 6 bases, J lost 5 bases, and 8 bases stayed unmatched. The CDR3 spans 16 residues. CDR1 is MNHEY and CDR2 is SMNVEV in the germline V gene (reference sequence). CDR3 residues: CASRITSGSRTGELFF. The DNA for the CDR3 is TGTGCCAGCAGAATAACTAGCGGGAGTCGAACCGGGGAGCTGTTTTTT.

This clonotype was counted only a few times. The chain recombines TRBV5-1 with TRBJ1-4; tentative D call: TRBD1 (6 bases). This CDR3 region has 16 residues. V was clipped by 4 bases and J by 5 bases, with 18 bases between them. The germline V gene encodes CDR1 SGHRS and CDR2 YFSETQ. This CDR3 is CASSGSPGAPNEKLFF. The CDR3 DNA sequence: TGCGCCAGCAGCGGTTCCCCGGGGGCCCCCAATGAAAAACTGTTTTTT.

The chain has TRBV12-3 or TRBV12-4 and TRBJ2-4, with D possibly matching TRBD2 (5 bases). The CDR3 spans 17 residues. V was shortened by 1 base and J by 8 bases, with 21 bases between the two germline ends. In nucleotides, the CDR3 is TGTGCCAGCAGTTTAGGAACTAGAGTCTTGTTGTGGGACATTCAGTACTTC. Its translation: CASSLGTRVLLWDIQYF.

This clonotype was observed a few times. The V gene is TRBV5-1, the J gene TRBJ1-6, with D unclear. V was clipped by 0 bases and J by 7 bases, with 11 bases between them. The CDR3 consists of 15 residues. Germline loops: CDR1 SGHRS, CDR2 YFSETQ. Here the CDR3 DNA reads TGCGCCAGCAGCTTGGGACTCCTTTGGAATTCACCCCTCCACTTT. It translates to CASSLGLLWNSPLHF.

This clonotype was seen only a few times. The V gene is TRBV6-2 or TRBV6-3, the J gene TRBJ2-7; tentatively, D is TRBD1 (6 bases). The CDR3 covers 15 residues. Germline values: CDR1 MNHEY, CDR2 SVGEGT. V was cut by 2 bases and J by 1 base, with 12 bases left in between. CDR3 protein: CASSYPPGHSYEQYF. DNA for the CDR3: TGTGCCAGCAGTTACCCTCCGGGACATTCCTACGAGCAGTACTTC.

This clonotype has only a few counts. V and J are TRBV30 and TRBJ1-5; unclear D gene. Germline values: CDR1 GTSNPN, CDR2 SVGIG (reference sequence). With 3 bases removed from V and 4 bases from J, the gap between germline ends came to 13 bases. The CDR3 has 14 residues. As DNA, the CDR3 is TGTGCCTGGAGAAGGCAGGAGAGGAATCAGCCCCAGCATTTT. Translating gives CAWRRQERNQPQHF.

J is TRBJ2-1 and V is TRBV11-2; maybe TRBD2 (5 bases). CDR1 and CDR2 (germline): SGHAT, FQNNGV. The CDR3 length is 14 residues. Trimming removed 6 bases at V and 5 bases at J, with 14 bases between. The CDR3 DNA is TGTGCCAGCAGACGAACGGGAATCGACAATGAGCAGTTCTTC. Translation gives CASRRTGIDNEQFF. Together with reference TRBV11-2 and TRBJ2-1, the CDR3 gives the full variable domain: EAGVAQSPRYKIIEKRQSVAFWCNPISGHATLYWYQQILGQGPKLLIQFQNNGVVDDSQLPKDRFSAERLKGVDSTLKIQPAKLEDSAVYLCASRRTGIDNEQFFGPGTRLTVL.